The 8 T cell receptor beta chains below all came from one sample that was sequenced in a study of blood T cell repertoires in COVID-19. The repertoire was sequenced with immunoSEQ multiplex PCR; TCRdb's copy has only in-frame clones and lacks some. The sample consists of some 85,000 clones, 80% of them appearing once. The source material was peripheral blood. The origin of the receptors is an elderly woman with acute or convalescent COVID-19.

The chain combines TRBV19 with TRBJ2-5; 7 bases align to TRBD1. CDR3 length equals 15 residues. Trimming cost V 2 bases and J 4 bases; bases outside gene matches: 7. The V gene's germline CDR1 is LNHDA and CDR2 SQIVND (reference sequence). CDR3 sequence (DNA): TGTGCCAGTAGTATAACCGGGACAGTTCGAGAGACCCAGTACTTC. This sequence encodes CASSITGTVRETQYF.

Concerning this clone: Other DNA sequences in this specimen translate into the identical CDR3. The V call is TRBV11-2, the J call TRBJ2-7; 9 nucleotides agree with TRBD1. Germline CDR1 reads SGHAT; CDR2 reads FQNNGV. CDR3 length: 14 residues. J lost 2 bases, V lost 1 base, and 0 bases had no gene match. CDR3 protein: CASSLGTGAYEQYF. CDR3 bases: TGTGCCAGCAGCTTAGGGACAGGGGCCTACGAGCAGTACTTC.

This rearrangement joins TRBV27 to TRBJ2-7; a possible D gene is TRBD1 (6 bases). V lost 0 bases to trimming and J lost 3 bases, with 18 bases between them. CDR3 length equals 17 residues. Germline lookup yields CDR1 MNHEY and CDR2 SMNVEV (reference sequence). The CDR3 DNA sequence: TGTGCCAGCAGTTTATCCGCCCGGGACCTAGGGGGCTACGAGCAGTACTTC. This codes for CASSLSARDLGGYEQYF.

The CDR3 sequence is CATYDSYEQYF. CDR3 nucleotide sequence: TGTGCCACCTACGACTCCTACGAGCAGTACTTC. The chain employs TRBV6-5 and TRBJ2-7, with no clear D. CDR1 is MNHEY and CDR2 is SVGAGI in the germline V gene. This CDR3 has 11 amino acids. Trimming stripped 10 bases from V and 0 bases from J, with 7 bases between.

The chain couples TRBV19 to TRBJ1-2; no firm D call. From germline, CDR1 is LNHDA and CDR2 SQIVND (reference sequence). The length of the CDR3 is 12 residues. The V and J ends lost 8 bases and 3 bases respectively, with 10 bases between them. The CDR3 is CASSRIDYGYTF. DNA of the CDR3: TGTGCCAGTTCGCGGATCGACTATGGCTACACCTTC.

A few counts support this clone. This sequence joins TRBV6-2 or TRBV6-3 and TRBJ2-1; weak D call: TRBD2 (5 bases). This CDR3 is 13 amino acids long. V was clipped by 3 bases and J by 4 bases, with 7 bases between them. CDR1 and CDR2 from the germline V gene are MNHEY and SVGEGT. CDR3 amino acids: CASSYRTYNEQFF. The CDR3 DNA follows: TGTGCCAGCAGTTATAGGACTTACAATGAGCAGTTCTTC.

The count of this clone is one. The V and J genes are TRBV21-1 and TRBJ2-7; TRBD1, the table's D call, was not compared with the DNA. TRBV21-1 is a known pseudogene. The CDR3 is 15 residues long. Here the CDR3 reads CASSKLWGGYYEQYF. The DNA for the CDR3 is TGTGCCAGCAGCAAACTGTGGGGCGGATACTACGAGCAGTACTTC.

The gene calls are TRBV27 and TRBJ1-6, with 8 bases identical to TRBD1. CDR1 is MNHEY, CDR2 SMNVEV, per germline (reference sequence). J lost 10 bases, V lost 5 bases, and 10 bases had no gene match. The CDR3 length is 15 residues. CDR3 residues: CASSPKGQVGSPLHF. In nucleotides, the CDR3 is TGTGCCAGCAGTCCCAAGGGACAGGTCGGCTCACCCCTCCACTTT.